The present T cell receptor beta chain was sequenced within a study of blood T cells in healthy people across ages. Using a J-beta primer mix together with a sample-barcoded 5' primer, a second PCR was run for about 6 to 11 cycles. Each CDR3 protein gets one entry after TCRdb re-called the 5' RACE reads with MiXCR. Of some 780,000 distinct CDR3 sequences listed, around three fifths are singletons. Study outcomes and limitations: Estimated diversity that came from one million T cells was considered an underestimate. Getting older went along with TCR beta diversity per million T cells dropping roughly linearly.

Trimming cost V 1 base and J 6 bases; bases outside gene matches: 7. Germline V gene data show CDR1 as KGHDR and CDR2 as SFDVKD. The CDR3 consists of 16 residues. Around 10 milliliters was the volume of peripheral blood drawn from each donor. Researchers report isolating at least 7 million PBMCs per sample. With regard to this clonotype: Its antigen remains unidentified.

This TCR came from a man aged 40-50 years in good health. Material: blood. The chain carries TRBV24-1 and TRBJ2-3, with 9 bases that match TRBD2. The DNA of the CDR3 is TGTGCCACCAGTGATTTACCCACTAGCGGGTCGGATACGCAGTATTTT. The encoded protein is CATSDLPTSGSDTQYF.